This paragraph covers one T cell receptor (beta chain) sequence. This sample was taken from a study of blood T cell repertoires in COVID-19. Sequenced by immunoSEQ multiplex PCR; TCRdb stores in-frame clones only, minus some. The sample carries around 13,000 clones, 65% to 90% recorded once. Germline V CDR1 and CDR2: KGHDR, SFDVKD. V was cut by 7 bases and J by 1 base, with 9 bases left in between. The CDR3 has 13 residues. This receptor was taken from a man in his forties with active or convalescent COVID-19. Sequencing was carried out using peripheral blood. The V call is TRBV24-1, the J call TRBJ1-1, with D perhaps matching TRBD1 (5 bases). DNA of the CDR3: TGTGCCACCAGAGGGGTGACGAACACTGAAGCTTTCTTT. Protein: CATRGVTNTEAFF.